The 16 T cell receptor beta chains listed next were all sequenced from one sample in a study of shared clonotypes between healthy human individuals. Measured with immunoSEQ multiplex PCR; TCRdb has only the in-frame clones, and not every one. The sample includes roughly 2.2 million clones, under 95% of them seen just once. Material: naive CD4+ T cells from PBMCs. Subset of the sample: CD45RA+ positively selected. The receptors derive from a man in his late teens or twenties in good health. Some clones in this sample may be carry-over from other donors' samples.

This clone appeared a single time. The chain uses TRBV11-2 and TRBJ2-3; the D is unclear. Germline CDR1 is SGHAT and CDR2 is FQNNGV. The V gene lost 4 bases and the J gene lost 1 base, with 6 bases spanning the gap. The CDR3 totals 13 residues. The CDR3 spells CASSSPRTDTQYF. The CDR3 nucleotides are TGTGCCAGCAGCTCCCCACGCACAGATACGCAGTATTTT. Full variable domain (missing parts from reference TRBV11-2 and TRBJ2-3): EAGVAQSPRYKIIEKRQSVAFWCNPISGHATLYWYQQILGQGPKLLIQFQNNGVVDDSQLPKDRFSAERLKGVDSTLKIQPAKLEDSAVYLCASSSPRTDTQYFGPGTRLTVL.

The V and J genes are TRBV2 and TRBJ2-1; 9 bases are shared with TRBD2. The germline CDR1 and CDR2 sequences are SNHLY and FYNNEI. V trimming: 8 bases; J trimming: 1 base; junction bases outside the gene matches: 6. This CDR3 is 15 amino acids long. The CDR3 loop reads CASLRGRGSYNEQFF. The CDR3 coding sequence is TGTGCCAGCTTACGCGGGAGGGGGTCCTACAATGAGCAGTTCTTC.

The rearrangement links TRBV29-1 to TRBJ1-2, with 7 positions matching TRBD1. The trim removed 7 bases at V and 7 bases at J, leaving 6 bases unmatched. The length of the CDR3 is 11 residues. Germline CDR1 is SQVTM and CDR2 is ANQGSEA. Written as DNA, the CDR3 is TGCAGCGCCACAGGGGTAGCTGGCTACACCTTC. This codes for CSATGVAGYTF.

V and J are TRBV5-1 and TRBJ2-2, with TRBD2 identical over 7 bases. The CDR3 consists of 16 residues. Germline V CDR1 and CDR2: SGHRS, YFSETQ. V lost 7 bases and J lost 0; bases outside the gene matches: 9. Here the CDR3 DNA reads TGCGCCAGCGTCCTAATAAGCGGGGCGAACACCGGGGAGCTGTTTTTT. The encoded protein is CASVLISGANTGELFF.

This clone occurred once. The chain has TRBV5-1 and TRBJ2-7, with D tentatively TRBD2 (5 bases). V was clipped by 3 bases and J by 5 bases, with 12 bases between them. This CDR3 region has 13 residues. Germline V lookup: CDR1 SGHRS, CDR2 YFSETQ. CDR3 DNA: TGCGCCAGCAGCTCAGAGCCGACTAACGAGCAGTACTTC. Translation gives CASSSEPTNEQYF.

The CDR3 here is CASNRDYTGELFF. Here the CDR3 DNA reads TGTGCCAGCAACAGGGATTATACCGGGGAGCTGTTTTTT. V and J are TRBV28 and TRBJ2-2, with D possibly TRBD1 on 6 matching bases. CDR3 size: 13 residues. Trimming shortened V by 7 bases and J by 5 bases, and 11 bases separated the two germline ends. Germline V gives CDR1 MDHEN, CDR2 SYDVKM.

The CDR3 protein is CASSLNSGTNTGELFF. The CDR3 DNA reads as TGTGCCAGCAGCCTGAATAGCGGGACGAACACCGGGGAGCTGTTTTTT. J is TRBJ2-2 and V is TRBV7-2; 8 bases map to TRBD2. Germline V gene lookup returns CDR1 SGHTA and CDR2 FQGNSA. The CDR3 extends over 16 amino acids. The V and J ends lost 5 bases and 0 bases, in that order; junction bases with no gene match: 5.

As for this clone: This same CDR3 is encoded by further DNA sequences in the sample. This chain connects TRBV5-4 to TRBJ2-7, with TRBD1 matching 7 bases. V lost 3 bases to trimming and J lost 1 base; unmatched junction nucleotides: 7. The CDR3 consists of 15 residues. CDR1 and CDR2 (germline): SGHNT, YYREEE (reference sequence). CDR3 nucleotides: TGTGCCAGCAGCTCGAGACAGGGCGGATCCTACGAGCAGTACTTC. It encodes CASSSRQGGSYEQYF.

The CDR3 DNA reads TGTGCCGCGACCTGGGGGGCGAGAACTGAAGCTTTCTTT. As protein: CAATWGARTEAFF. The chain couples TRBV2 to TRBJ1-1, with D tentatively TRBD1 (6 bases). This CDR3 is 13 amino acids long. Per the germline V gene, CDR1 is SNHLY and CDR2 is FYNNEI. Trimming removed 11 bases at V and 5 bases at J, with 18 bases between. Full variable domain (remainder filled in from reference TRBV2 and TRBJ1-1): EPEVTQTPSHQVTQMGQEVILRCVPISNHLYFYWYRQILGQKVEFLVSFYNNEISEKSEIFDDQFSVERPDGSNFTLKIRSTKLEDSAMYFCAATWGARTEAFFGQGTRLTVV.

The V call is TRBV13, the J call TRBJ2-7, with 11 bases lining up with TRBD2. The CDR3 totals 15 residues. The germline gives CDR1 PRHDT, CDR2 FYEKMQ (reference sequence). Trimming took 5 bases from V and 2 from J; bases not matched to a gene: 5. This CDR3 is CASSILAGGPYEQYF. The CDR3 bases are TGTGCCAGCAGCATCCTAGCGGGAGGTCCCTACGAGCAGTACTTC.

The J gene is TRBJ2-3, the V gene TRBV19; 7 nucleotides align to TRBD2. Germline V gene lookup returns CDR1 LNHDA and CDR2 SQIVND (reference sequence). J lost 5 bases, V lost 4 bases, and 6 bases had no gene match. The CDR3 is made up of 14 amino acids. The CDR3 region has the DNA TGTGCCAGTAGTAAAGGGACTACAAGAGATACGCAGTATTTT. Translated, it gives CASSKGTTRDTQYF.

This chain links TRBV5-1 with TRBJ2-5; D is possibly TRBD1 or TRBD2 (7 bases each). The CDR3 is 15 amino acids. Per the germline V gene, CDR1 is SGHRS and CDR2 is YFSETQ. The V end was cut by 6 bases, the J end by 4 bases, with 19 bases between. The CDR3 nucleotides are TGCGCCAGCACCGGGGAGGGGGCGGACGGAGAGACCCAGTACTTC. It codes for CASTGEGADGETQYF.

The rearrangement joins TRBV18 to TRBJ2-1; TRBD2 agrees at 8 bases. From germline, CDR1 is KGHSH and CDR2 LQKENI. J gave up 3 bases and V 3 bases, and 10 bases lay outside the gene matches. CDR3 length: 17 residues. CDR3 in amino acids: CASSPSLLAENYNEQFF. The CDR3 nucleotides are TGTGCCAGCTCACCTTCCCTACTAGCGGAGAACTACAATGAGCAGTTCTTC.

This clone was seen just once. The chain recombines TRBV29-1 with TRBJ2-1; D not resolved. The length of the CDR3 is 15 residues. V was trimmed by 0 bases and J by 4 bases, leaving 13 bases between them. Germline lookup yields CDR1 SQVTM and CDR2 ANQGSEA. DNA for the CDR3: TGCAGCGTTGAAGAAAGGGTGATAGCATACAATGAGCAGTTCTTC. As protein: CSVEERVIAYNEQFF.

The rearrangement links TRBV2 to TRBJ2-5; D may be TRBD2 (6 bases). CDR1 SNHLY and CDR2 FYNNEI come from the germline V gene. The CDR3 runs 13 residues. The V gene lost 6 bases and the J gene lost 2 bases, with 10 bases spanning the gap. CDR3 in amino acids: CASRRDFQETQYF. The CDR3 region has the DNA TGTGCCAGCAGGCGGGACTTTCAAGAGACCCAGTACTTC.

V usage is TRBV7-2 and J usage is TRBJ1-3; D remains unclear. This CDR3 is 18 amino acids long. Deletions cut 4 bases from V and 0 bases from J, with 19 bases between. Germline V CDR1 and CDR2: SGHTA, FQGNSA. The CDR3 nucleotides are TGTGCCAGCAGCTCCTACCACCAAGGACTTTACTCTGGAAACACCATATATTTT. Protein sequence: CASSSYHQGLYSGNTIYF.